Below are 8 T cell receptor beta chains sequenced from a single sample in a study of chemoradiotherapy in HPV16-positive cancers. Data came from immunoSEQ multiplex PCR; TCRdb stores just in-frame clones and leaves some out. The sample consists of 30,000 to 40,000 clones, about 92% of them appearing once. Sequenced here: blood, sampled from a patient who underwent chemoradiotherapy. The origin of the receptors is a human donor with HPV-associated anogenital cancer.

CDR3 nucleotide sequence: TGTGCCAGCAGCTTGACAGGGTCCTACGAGCAGTACTTC. This gives the protein CASSLTGSYEQYF. The chain recombines TRBV5-5 with TRBJ2-7, with D perhaps matching TRBD1 (6 bases). The CDR3 spans 13 residues. The V and J ends lost 1 base and 1 base respectively, with 6 bases between them. Germline V gene sequence: CDR1 SGHKS, CDR2 YYEKEE (reference sequence).

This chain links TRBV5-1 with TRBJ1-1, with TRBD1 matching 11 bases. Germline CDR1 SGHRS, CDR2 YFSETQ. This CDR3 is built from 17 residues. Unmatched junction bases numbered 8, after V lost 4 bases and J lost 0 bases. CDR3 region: CASSKMGQGVMNTEAFF. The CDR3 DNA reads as TGCGCCAGCAGCAAAATGGGACAGGGGGTAATGAACACTGAAGCTTTCTTT.

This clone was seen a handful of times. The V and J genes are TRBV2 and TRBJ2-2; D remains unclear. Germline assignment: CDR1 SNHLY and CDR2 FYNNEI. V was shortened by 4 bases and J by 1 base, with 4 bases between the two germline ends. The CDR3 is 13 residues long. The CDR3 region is CASSGQNTGELFF. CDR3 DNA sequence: TGTGCCAGCAGTGGACAGAACACCGGGGAGCTGTTTTTT.

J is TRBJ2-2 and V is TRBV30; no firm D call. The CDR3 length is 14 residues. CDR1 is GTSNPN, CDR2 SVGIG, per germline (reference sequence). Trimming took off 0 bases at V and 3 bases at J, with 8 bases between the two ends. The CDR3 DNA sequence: TGTGCCTGGAGTGTATACGGGCACACCGGGGAGCTGTTTTTT. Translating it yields CAWSVYGHTGELFF.

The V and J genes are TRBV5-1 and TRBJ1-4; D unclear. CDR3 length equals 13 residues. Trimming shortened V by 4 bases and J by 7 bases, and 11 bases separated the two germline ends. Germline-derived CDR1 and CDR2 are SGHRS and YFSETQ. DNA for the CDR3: TGCGCCAGCAGCCCCCGCGGAATTGAAAAACTGTTTTTT. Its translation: CASSPRGIEKLFF.

In nucleotides, the CDR3 is TGTGCCATCTGGGAACAGCCCCAGCATTTT. It translates to CAIWEQPQHF. The genes are TRBV10-3 and TRBJ1-5; D remains unclear. The germline gives CDR1 ENHRY, CDR2 SYGVKD. The CDR3 runs to 10 residues. V dropped 8 bases and J dropped 7 bases, with 6 bases sitting between them.

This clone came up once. The CDR3 reads CASSLGGGGVRYEQFF. CDR3 nucleotides: TGTGCCAGCAGCTTGGGTGGCGGGGGGGTTCGGTATGAGCAGTTCTTC. The genes are TRBV5-4 and TRBJ2-1; the match to TRBD2 covers 9 bases. This CDR3 is built from 16 residues. Germline trimming cut 0 bases from V and 8 bases from J; bases unmatched to any gene: 9. Germline CDR1 reads SGHNT; CDR2 reads YYREEE (reference sequence).

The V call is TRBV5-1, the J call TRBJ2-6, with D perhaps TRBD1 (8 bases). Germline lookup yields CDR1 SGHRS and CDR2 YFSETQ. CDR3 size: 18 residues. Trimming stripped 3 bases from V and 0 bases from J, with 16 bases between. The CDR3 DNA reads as TGCGCCAGCAGCTATAAACAGGGGGGGAGCTCTGGGGCCAACGTCCTGACTTTC. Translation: CASSYKQGGSSGANVLTF.